The T cell receptor beta chain described here comes from a study of shared clonotypes between healthy human individuals. Study-level information: Plates per donor: three CD4 naive, three CD4 memory, two CD8 naive, one CD8 memory.

Findings of the study overall: It was observed that 5% to 6.5% of naive CD4 clonotypes were shared across a handful of donors.

Concerning this clone itself: Its antigen is currently unknown.

Germline values: CDR1 SEHNR, CDR2 FQNEAQ (reference sequence). The CDR3 covers 13 residues. V was shortened by 3 bases and J by 1 base, with 6 bases between the two germline ends. The assay was carried out at the deep level. Data came from immunoSEQ multiplex PCR; TCRdb stores just in-frame clones and leaves some out. The sample has 500,000 to 550,000 clones; about 96% are singletons. Sequenced: naive CD4+ T cells sorted from blood. Subset denoted: CD45RA+ positively selected. J is TRBJ1-1 and V is TRBV7-9; D not resolved. This clonotype was obtained from a woman aged 25 to 39 in good health. The CDR3 sequence: CASSLTPNTEAFF. CDR3 in DNA: TGTGCCAGCAGCTTGACACCGAACACTGAAGCTTTCTTT.